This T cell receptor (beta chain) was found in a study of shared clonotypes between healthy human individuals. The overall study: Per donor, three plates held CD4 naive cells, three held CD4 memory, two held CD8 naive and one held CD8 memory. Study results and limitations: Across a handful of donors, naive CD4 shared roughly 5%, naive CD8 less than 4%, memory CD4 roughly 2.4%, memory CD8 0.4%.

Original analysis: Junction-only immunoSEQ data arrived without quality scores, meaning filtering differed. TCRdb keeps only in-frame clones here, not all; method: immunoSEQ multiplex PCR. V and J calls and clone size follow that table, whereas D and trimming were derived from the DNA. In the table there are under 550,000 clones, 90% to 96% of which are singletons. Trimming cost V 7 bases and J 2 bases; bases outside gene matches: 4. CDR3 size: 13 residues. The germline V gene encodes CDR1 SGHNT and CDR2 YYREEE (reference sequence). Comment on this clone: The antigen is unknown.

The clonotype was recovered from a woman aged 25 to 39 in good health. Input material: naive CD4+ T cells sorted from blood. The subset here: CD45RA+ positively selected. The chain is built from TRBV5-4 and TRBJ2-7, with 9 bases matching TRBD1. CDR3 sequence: CASGGQGTYEQYF. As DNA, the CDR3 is TGTGCCAGCGGCGGACAGGGGACCTACGAGCAGTACTTC.